The 21 T cell receptor beta chains below come from one sample, sequenced in a study of T cell responses to AZD1222 COVID-19 vaccine. The method was immunoSEQ multiplex PCR; TCRdb's version includes in-frame clones alone and lacks a portion of them. Of about 130,000 clones listed, approximately 90% are singletons. Sequenced material: peripheral blood, taken on day 0 of AZD1222 vaccination. These receptors came from an adult in good health.

The chain combines TRBV29-1 with TRBJ1-4; D gene ambiguous. The CDR3 has 12 amino acids. Per germline, CDR1 SQVTM and CDR2 ANQGSEA. Between the trimmed V and J ends, which lost 4 bases and 5 bases, there was a span of 8 bases. CDR3 DNA: TGCAGCGTTGTGTCGAAAAATGAAAAACTGTTTTTT. It encodes CSVVSKNEKLFF.

This clone was seen only once. The chain uses TRBV9 and TRBJ2-1; 9 nucleotides match TRBD2. With 3 bases clipped from V and 8 bases from J, the junction kept 9 bases outside the gene matches. Per the germline V gene, CDR1 is SGDLS and CDR2 is YYNGEE. The CDR3 length is 15 residues. The DNA for the CDR3 is TGTGCCAGCAGCGCCATAGCGGGGGTAGTCGATGAGCAGTTCTTC. Amino acids: CASSAIAGVVDEQFF.

A single count supports this clone. The chain links TRBV10-3 to TRBJ1-5; D might be TRBD1 (5 bases). V was cut by 7 bases and J by 2 bases, with 12 bases left in between. The germline V gene has CDR1 ENHRY and CDR2 SYGVKD. The CDR3 consists of 14 residues. The CDR3 DNA follows: TGTGCCATCATAGGGGAAGCGGGCAATCAGCCCCAGCATTTT. Translated: CAIIGEAGNQPQHF.

The rearrangement joins TRBV7-2 to TRBJ1-5, with D unclear. Germline-derived CDR1 and CDR2 are SGHTA and FQGNSA. V shed 1 base and J shed 0 bases, with 7 bases lying between them. This CDR3 has 15 residues. The CDR3 DNA is TGTGCCAGCAGCTTAGATACGGCTAGCAATCAGCCCCAGCATTTT. Encoded protein: CASSLDTASNQPQHF.

The rearrangement joins TRBV12-3 or TRBV12-4 to TRBJ1-3; D is unresolved. The CDR3 is 12 residues long. With 8 bases removed from V and 1 base from J, the gap between germline ends came to 6 bases. The CDR3 region has the DNA TGTGCCAGCCAAGGGTCTGGAAACACCATATATTTT. It yields the protein CASQGSGNTIYF.

The chain has TRBV4-1 and TRBJ2-2; 7 bases align to TRBD1. Germline loops: CDR1 MGHRA, CDR2 YSYEKL. Trimming removed 0 bases from V and 0 bases from J; junction bases left unmatched: 4. The CDR3 is made up of 17 amino acids. The CDR3 nucleotides are TGCGCCAGCAGCCAAGATCGGGACAGCGCGAACACCGGGGAGCTGTTTTTT. This codes for CASSQDRDSANTGELFF.

This clone was seen once. The chain couples TRBV7-9 to TRBJ1-1, with D possibly matching TRBD1 (6 bases). Trimming shortened V by 0 bases and J by 0 bases, and 11 bases separated the two germline ends. In germline, CDR1 is SEHNR, CDR2 FQNEAQ (reference sequence). The CDR3 spans 16 residues. CDR3 residues: CASSLALQGMNTEAFF. The CDR3 coding sequence is TGTGCCAGCAGCTTAGCGCTACAGGGCATGAACACTGAAGCTTTCTTT.

The V and J genes are TRBV11-2 and TRBJ1-2; TRBD1 agrees at 8 bases. After removal of 6 bases from V and 6 bases from J, the junction contained 9 bases not matched to a gene. Germline V gene lookup returns CDR1 SGHAT and CDR2 FQNNGV. The CDR3 extends over 14 amino acids. The CDR3 sequence is CASRPGGQGHGYTF. For the CDR3, the DNA is TGTGCCAGCAGGCCTGGAGGACAGGGCCATGGCTACACCTTC.

In regard to this clone: Sequence at one end of the junction differs from germline and may be a read error. This chain uses TRBV27 with TRBJ2-2, with D perhaps matching TRBD1 (6 bases). Germline V gives CDR1 MNHEY, CDR2 SMNVEV (reference sequence). This CDR3 comprises 17 residues. The CDR3 DNA is TGTGCCAGCCGTTTGGGGCAGGGGCTAATGGGCACCGGGGAGCTGTTTTTT. Amino acids: CASRLGQGLMGTGELFF.

The chain carries TRBV5-1 and TRBJ2-5; 7 bases line up with TRBD2. CDR1 SGHRS and CDR2 YFSETQ come from the germline V gene. This CDR3 comprises 14 residues. V lost 4 bases, J lost 4 bases, and 7 bases stayed unmatched. CDR3 bases: TGCGCCAGCAGCCCAGGGACTACGGGAGAGACCCAGTACTTC. It specifies CASSPGTTGETQYF.

This clone was observed a single time. The junction shows a germline mismatch at one end, possibly a read error. The chain recombines TRBV25-1 with TRBJ1-2; D is perhaps TRBD1 (5 bases). The CDR3 sequence is 14 residues long. Germline loops: CDR1 MGHDK, CDR2 SYGVNS. CDR3 bases: TGTGCCAACAGTGCCCTAACAGGTCCCGATGGCTACACCTTC. Its translation is CANSALTGPDGYTF.

The rearrangement joins TRBV24-1 to TRBJ2-5, with 7 nucleotides matching TRBD2. Trimming at V came to 3 bases and at J to 4 bases, leaving 7 bases not matched to a gene. Germline CDR1 is KGHDR and CDR2 is SFDVKD. The CDR3 is 15 amino acids. The CDR3 coding sequence is TGTGCCACCAGTGATGGCGCGGGAGCTCGAGAGACCCAGTACTTC. Its translation is CATSDGAGARETQYF.

The chain couples TRBV3-1 (or the pseudogene TRBV3-2) to TRBJ1-1; the D gene is possibly TRBD1 (5 bases). CDR3 length: 16 residues. Deletions cut 2 bases from V and 4 bases from J, with 17 bases between. CDR1 is LGHDT and CDR2 is YNNKEL in the germline V gene (reference sequence). The CDR3 nucleotides read TGTGCCAGCAGCCAAACTTCCCCAGGGATGGTCACTGAAGCTTTCTTT. Its protein product is CASSQTSPGMVTEAFF.

This sequence joins TRBV7-9 and TRBJ1-2; D gene ambiguous. V shed 1 base and J shed 4 bases, with 10 bases lying between them. Per the germline V gene, CDR1 is SEHNR and CDR2 is FQNEAQ (reference sequence). This CDR3 region has 14 residues. The DNA for the CDR3 is TGTGCCAGCAGCTTAGGTGGCAGCCCCTATGGCTACACCTTC. It translates to CASSLGGSPYGYTF.

This clone appeared a single time. This sequence joins TRBV7-9 and TRBJ1-2; 8 nucleotides line up with TRBD1. Trimming cost V 0 bases and J 0 bases; bases outside gene matches: 12. CDR1 SEHNR and CDR2 FQNEAQ come from the germline V gene (reference sequence). This CDR3 has 19 amino acids. DNA for the CDR3: TGTGCCAGCAGCTTAGCTCGAGGACAGGGTTATTCGGCTAACTATGGCTACACCTTC. Translated: CASSLARGQGYSANYGYTF.

The chain recombines TRBV11-2 with TRBJ1-2; 10 nucleotides match TRBD1. The CDR3 runs to 16 residues. The germline V gene has CDR1 SGHAT and CDR2 FQNNGV. Unmatched junction bases numbered 12, after V lost 5 bases and J lost 6 bases. CDR3: CASSVGWTGTGDGYTF. The CDR3 nucleotides are TGTGCCAGCAGCGTTGGGTGGACAGGGACAGGGGATGGCTACACCTTC.

The chain links TRBV19 to TRBJ2-4; D ambiguous. The CDR3 is 17 amino acids. The V gene lost 3 bases and the J gene lost 3 bases, with 18 bases spanning the gap. The germline V gene encodes CDR1 LNHDA and CDR2 SQIVND (reference sequence). In nucleotides, the CDR3 is TGTGCCAGTAGTATTAGATACCTCAGGTTGGGCAAAAACATTCAGTACTTC. This gives the protein CASSIRYLRLGKNIQYF.

The chain carries TRBV12-5 and TRBJ1-2; 7 bases fit TRBD1. The CDR3 has 15 amino acids. Germline CDR1 LGHNT, CDR2 FRNRAP. V shed 1 base and J 2 bases; nucleotides not matched to a gene: 4. The CDR3 loop is CASGLDTGANYGYTF. As DNA, the CDR3 is TGTGCTAGTGGTTTGGATACAGGGGCCAACTATGGCTACACCTTC.

This clone was observed once. The chain recombines TRBV19 with TRBJ1-1; no definite D call. Trimming cost V 1 base and J 5 bases, with 8 bases left between them. The CDR3 runs 13 residues. Germline lookup yields CDR1 LNHDA and CDR2 SQIVND (reference sequence). The CDR3, as DNA: TGTGCCAGTAGTATAGTTTTTCTAACTGAAGCTTTCTTT. This sequence encodes CASSIVFLTEAFF.

The J gene is TRBJ1-2, the V gene TRBV6-2 or TRBV6-3, with 7 bases identical to TRBD1. The CDR3 loop spans 16 amino acids. J lost 4 bases, V lost 0 bases, and 8 bases had no gene match. The germline V gene encodes CDR1 MNHEY and CDR2 SVGEGT. In DNA form, the CDR3 reads TGTGCCAGCAGTTACTCGGAAAGGGGGCATGGCTATGGCTACACCTTC. This translates into CASSYSERGHGYGYTF.

The chain carries TRBV27 and TRBJ2-7, with no clear D. Germline V gives CDR1 MNHEY, CDR2 SMNVEV (reference sequence). V lost 6 bases and J lost 7, with 13 bases in between. CDR3 length: 12 residues. CDR3 protein: CASSSLWTEQYF. The CDR3 nucleotides are TGTGCCAGCAGCTCCCTGTGGACGGAGCAGTACTTC.